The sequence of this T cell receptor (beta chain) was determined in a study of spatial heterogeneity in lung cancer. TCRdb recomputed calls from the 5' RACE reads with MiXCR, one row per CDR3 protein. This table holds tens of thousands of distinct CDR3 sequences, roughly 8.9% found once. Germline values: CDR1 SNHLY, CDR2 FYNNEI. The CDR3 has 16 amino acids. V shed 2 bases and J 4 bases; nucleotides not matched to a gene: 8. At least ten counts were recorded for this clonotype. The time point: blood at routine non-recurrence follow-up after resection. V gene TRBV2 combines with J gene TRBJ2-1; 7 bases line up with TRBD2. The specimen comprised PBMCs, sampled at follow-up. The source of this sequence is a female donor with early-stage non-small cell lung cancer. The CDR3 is CASSESGGRRYNEQFF. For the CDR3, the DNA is TGTGCCAGCAGTGAATCCGGGGGGAGGCGGTACAATGAGCAGTTCTTC.